Given below is one T cell receptor beta chain in context. This record belongs to a study of technical replicates of blood from several donors. This CDR3 contains 13 residues. The germline gives CDR1 SGHNT, CDR2 YYREEE (reference sequence). With V trimmed by 4 bases and J by 3 bases, 4 bases remained unmatched. The protocol was immunoSEQ multiplex PCR, while the TCRdb copy is restricted to in-frame clones and leaves out a portion. The profile shows about 81,000 clones, about 96% of them singletons. V is TRBV5-4 and J is TRBJ2-7; 7 nucleotides agree with TRBD1. The sample taken for sequencing was T cells isolated from PBMCs. This TCR came from a human donor in good health. In nucleotides, the CDR3 is TGTGCCAGCAGCCCCGGGACAGTCTACGAGCAGTACTTC. Encoded protein: CASSPGTVYEQYF. Complete variable domain (other parts from reference TRBV5-4 and TRBJ2-7): ETGVTQSPTHLIKTRGQQVTLRCSSQSGHNTVSWYQQALGQGPQFIFQYYREEENGRGNFPPRFSGLQFPNYSSELNVNALELDDSALYLCASSPGTVYEQYFGPGTRLTVT.